This T cell receptor (beta chain) emerged from a study of OX40 agonist ivuxolimab in advanced cancers. At the level of the study: Ivuxolimab, which is an agonistic anti-OX40 (CD134) antibody, was administered to the patients. Overall study results and limits: Clonal expansion was seen in CD4+ and CD8+ blood T cells by week 6 at 0.1 to 3.0 mg/kg. CD4+ T cells averaged fewer expanded clones than CD8+ T cells.

Turning to this clone: Its antigen is not known.

Only in-frame clones appear in the TCRdb table, and some are missing; sequencing was by immunoSEQ multiplex PCR. The sample contains tens of thousands of clones, approximately 92% of which appear only once. Cycle 7 day 1, cycle 4 day 1, and baseline were the timepoints at which blood was sampled. V lost 5 bases and J lost 3, with 28 bases in between. This CDR3 region has 19 residues. Germline loops: CDR1 SGHTA, CDR2 FQGNSA. The specimen comprised CD4+ or CD8+ T cells sorted from blood, sampled in a trial of the OX40 agonist ivuxolimab. The gene calls are TRBV7-2 and TRBJ2-5, with D possibly TRBD1 on 6 matching bases. This sequence originates from an adult with an advanced solid tumor such as melanoma, head and neck, liver or kidney cancer. DNA of the CDR3: TGTGCCAGCAGCCGTCTTAATCTCCTCGGGGCAGGGGTTGAAGAGACCCAGTACTTC. Translation: CASSRLNLLGAGVEETQYF.